Reported below is one T cell receptor beta chain. What it binds is not known. The sample is drawn from a study of T cell responses to AZD1222 COVID-19 vaccine. Study information: Second doses that came at about 4 or about 12 weeks were put together.

Points from the study as a whole: A mostly white British donor set with more females was recruited, and clonal diversity was possibly underestimated. Regions 160-218 and 743-854 dominated among vaccine-associated CD4 TCRs spanning spike. Baseline seropositives among AZD1222 recipients totaled only 6 or 7.

The V gene's germline CDR1 is SGHNT and CDR2 YYREEE (reference sequence). V was shortened by 0 bases and J by 0 bases, with 16 bases between the two germline ends. This CDR3 spans 18 amino acids. The data were produced by immunoSEQ multiplex PCR, yet TCRdb's version contains in-frame clones alone and is incomplete. The sample includes 100,000 to 150,000 clones, about 90% of them seen just once. This specimen consisted of peripheral blood, obtained on day 0 of AZD1222 vaccination. V is TRBV5-4 and J is TRBJ1-3; D is unresolved. This receptor was taken from an adult in good health. In nucleotides, the CDR3 is TGTGCCAGCAGCTTGGGGGCAGGCACCCTTAGCTCTGGAAACACCATATATTTT. Its translation: CASSLGAGTLSSGNTIYF.